This T cell receptor beta chain was sequenced in a study of CD8+ T cells in alopecia areata. Findings of the study overall: For baseline CD8+ expansion, any link to response stays uncertain with one nonresponder.

Isolated RNA was reverse transcribed into cDNA used as the sequencing template. Assay used: immunoSEQ multiplex PCR; TCRdb lists only in-frame clones, some missing. The profile covers around 200,000 clones, with roughly 62% appearing a single time and around 12% taken by the ten largest. The junction had 8 bases not matched to a gene; V was cut back by 5 bases and J by 3 bases. The CDR3 has 15 amino acids. In germline, CDR1 is PRHDT, CDR2 FYEKMQ (reference sequence). Regarding this clone: Its target is not known.

The treatment denotes: oral pan-JAK inhibitor, 5-10 mg twice daily. This TCR derives from a human donor with alopecia areata. This chain links TRBV13 with TRBJ2-7; 9 bases agree with TRBD2. The starting material was CD8+ T cells sorted from blood, obtained at week 24, from a patient treated with tofacitinib. DNA of the CDR3: TGTGCCAGCAGCGCTCGGACTAGCGCGTACTACGAGCAGTACTTC. This encodes CASSARTSAYYEQYF. Full variable domain (rest looked up from reference TRBV13 and TRBJ2-7): AAGVIQSPRHLIKEKRETATLKCYPIPRHDTVYWYQQGPGQDPQFLISFYEKMQSDKGSIPDRFSAQQFSDYHSELNMSSLELGDSALYFCASSARTSAYYEQYFGPGTRLTVT.